Presented here are 26 T cell receptor beta chains from one specimen sequenced in a study of blood T cell repertoires in COVID-19 (dated by TCRdb to the early 2020s). Library creation used the immunoSEQ multiplex PCR assay. TCRdb provides this immuneACCESS table in a form limited to in-frame rearrangements. Some clones are lacking; in checked studies, under half of them reflect an unresolved V gene, and why the rest are absent is not known. The sample includes approximately 140,000 clones, with around 79% observed a single time. The ten largest clonotypes hold approximately 3.6% of the sample. Source material: peripheral blood. These receptors originate from a man in his 60s with acute or convalescent COVID-19.

V gene TRBV2 combines with J gene TRBJ2-2, with 12 bases that match TRBD2. CDR3 length equals 15 residues. Germline V lookup: CDR1 SNHLY, CDR2 FYNNEI. J lost 5 bases, V lost 5 bases, and 3 bases had no gene match. CDR3 loop: CASSLAGGRTGELFF. CDR3 nucleotides: TGTGCCAGCAGTCTAGCGGGAGGGCGAACCGGGGAGCTGTTTTTT.

This chain links TRBV19 with TRBJ2-1; D call uncertain. V shed 3 bases and J shed 4 bases, with 10 bases lying between them. The CDR3 covers 14 residues. The V gene's germline CDR1 is LNHDA and CDR2 SQIVND (reference sequence). The CDR3 loop reads CASSMQQTYNEQFF. In nucleotides, the CDR3 is TGTGCCAGTAGTATGCAACAGACATACAATGAGCAGTTCTTC.

This sequence joins TRBV7-2 and TRBJ1-2; D perhaps matches TRBD1 (6 bases). The CDR3 runs 12 residues. Trimming removed 6 bases from V and 3 bases from J, with 8 bases in between. Germline CDR1 is SGHTA and CDR2 is FQGNSA. CDR3 region: CASSTGYYGYTF. In nucleotides, the CDR3 is TGTGCCAGCAGTACAGGGTACTATGGCTACACCTTC.

This clone was detected a few times. The gene calls are TRBV7-2 and TRBJ2-7; D is perhaps TRBD2 (6 bases). Trimming removed 0 bases at V and 1 base at J, with 10 bases between. The CDR3 length is 15 residues. Germline V gives CDR1 SGHTA, CDR2 FQGNSA. In DNA, the CDR3 is TGTGCCAGCAGCTTAGCCCAGGGAGGATCCTACGAGCAGTACTTC. As protein: CASSLAQGGSYEQYF.

This chain connects TRBV6-5 to TRBJ1-4, with 8 bases aligning to TRBD1. The CDR3 covers 15 residues. V was pared by 4 bases and J by 4 bases, with 5 bases of the junction left unmatched. Germline CDR1 MNHEY, CDR2 SVGAGI. The CDR3 nucleotides read TGTGCCAGCAGTTCAGGGGGCACCGGTAATGAAAAACTGTTTTTT. This codes for CASSSGGTGNEKLFF.

This clone was found once. The J gene is TRBJ1-5, the V gene TRBV29-1; 7 nucleotides line up with TRBD1. Germline V gene sequence: CDR1 SQVTM, CDR2 ANQGSEA. Germline trimming cut 0 bases from V and 4 bases from J; bases unmatched to any gene: 9. This CDR3 is 16 amino acids long. CDR3: CSVEDLDRVWNQPQHF. CDR3 DNA sequence: TGCAGCGTTGAAGATTTAGACAGGGTCTGGAATCAGCCCCAGCATTTT.

The gene calls are TRBV5-6 and TRBJ1-2; TRBD1 matches 11 bases. Germline CDR1 and CDR2: SGHDT and YYEEEE. Unmatched junction bases numbered 3, after V lost 1 base and J lost 1 base. This CDR3 contains 16 residues. CDR3 sequence (DNA): TGTGCCAGCAGCTTGTTGGGACAGGGGGATAACTATGGCTACACCTTC. Translated: CASSLLGQGDNYGYTF.

The genes are TRBV4-1 and TRBJ2-4, with 7 bases that match TRBD2. J lost 0 bases, V lost 3 bases, and 5 bases had no gene match. The length of the CDR3 is 16 residues. Germline V gene data show CDR1 as MGHRA and CDR2 as YSYEKL. The CDR3 here is CASSQGGGLAKNIQYF. The DNA for the CDR3 is TGCGCCAGCAGCCAGGGGGGGGGACTAGCCAAAAACATTCAGTACTTC.

The chain joins TRBV18 to TRBJ2-1, with 7 bases lining up with TRBD1. V lost 4 bases, J lost 7 bases, and 4 bases stayed unmatched. Germline V CDR1 and CDR2: KGHSH, LQKENI. CDR3 length: 13 amino acids. As DNA, the CDR3 is TGTGCCAGCTCACAGACAGGGTTGAATGAGCAGTTCTTC. As protein: CASSQTGLNEQFF.

J is TRBJ2-2 and V is TRBV5-1; perhaps TRBD2 as D (6 bases). Germline assignment: CDR1 SGHRS and CDR2 YFSETQ. The V gene lost 6 bases and the J gene lost 0 bases, with 9 bases spanning the gap. The length of the CDR3 is 14 residues. The CDR3 region is CASNGGANTGELFF. CDR3 nucleotide sequence: TGCGCCAGCAATGGAGGGGCGAACACCGGGGAGCTGTTTTTT. Variable domain in full (rest from reference TRBV5-1 and TRBJ2-2): KAGVTQTPRYLIKTRGQQVTLSCSPISGHRSVSWYQQTPGQGLQFLFEYFSETQRNKGNFPGRFSGRQFSNSRSEMNVSTLELGDSALYLCASNGGANTGELFFGEGSRLTVL.

V usage is TRBV24-1 and J usage is TRBJ2-5; D is possibly TRBD2 (5 bases). This CDR3 comprises 16 residues. Trimming shortened V by 3 bases and J by 2 bases, and 15 bases separated the two germline ends. CDR1 and CDR2 from the germline V gene are KGHDR and SFDVKD. As DNA, the CDR3 is TGTGCCACCAGTGATCCCCGGGGTGGGCGACAAGAGACCCAGTACTTC. It encodes CATSDPRGGRQETQYF.

The chain links TRBV5-4 to TRBJ2-1; D is possibly TRBD2 (6 bases). Germline lookup yields CDR1 SGHNT and CDR2 YYREEE (reference sequence). The CDR3 is 15 amino acids. The V end was cut by 1 base, the J end by 2 bases, with 10 bases between. In nucleotides, the CDR3 is TGTGCCAGCAGCTTGAAGGCGGGACCCTACAATGAGCAGTTCTTC. Its translation: CASSLKAGPYNEQFF.

This clone came up once. V gene TRBV2 combines with J gene TRBJ1-5; TRBD1 matches at 7 bases. This CDR3 is 14 amino acids long. The V gene end was trimmed by 6 bases and the J gene end by 2 bases; junction bases not matched to a gene: 4. CDR1 is SNHLY, CDR2 FYNNEI, per germline. The CDR3: CASRPTGGNQPQHF. In DNA, the CDR3 is TGTGCCAGCAGACCTACAGGGGGCAATCAGCCCCAGCATTTT. Drawing the rest from reference TRBV2 and TRBJ1-5, the complete variable domain is EPEVTQTPSHQVTQMGQEVILRCVPISNHLYFYWYRQILGQKVEFLVSFYNNEISEKSEIFDDQFSVERPDGSNFTLKIRSTKLEDSAMYFCASRPTGGNQPQHFGDGTRLSIL.

The chain joins TRBV30 to TRBJ1-1; a weak D match, TRBD1 (6 bases). Per the germline V gene, CDR1 is GTSNPN and CDR2 is SVGIG (reference sequence). Trimming removed 3 bases at V and 4 bases at J, with 12 bases between. This CDR3 comprises 13 residues. The CDR3 spells CAWSGQTGTEAFF. CDR3 DNA: TGTGCCTGGAGCGGACAGACGGGCACTGAAGCTTTCTTT.

This chain joins TRBV29-1 and TRBJ2-1; 10 bases are shared with TRBD2. CDR3 length equals 16 residues. Germline V CDR1 and CDR2: SQVTM, ANQGSEA. Trimming took 3 bases from V and 7 from J; bases not matched to a gene: 12. The DNA for the CDR3 is TGCAGCGTTGAGACGCCCCTAGCGGGAGATGGTAATGAGCAGTTCTTC. This translates into CSVETPLAGDGNEQFF.

The chain carries TRBV28 and TRBJ1-4; maybe TRBD1 (6 bases). Germline V CDR1 and CDR2: MDHEN, SYDVKM. V shed 8 bases and J shed 6 bases, with 16 bases lying between them. The CDR3 has 14 amino acids. The CDR3 DNA sequence: TGTGCCAGCTATGAGACAGGAGTGGATGAAAAACTGTTTTTT. It is translated as CASYETGVDEKLFF.

The chain joins TRBV7-8 to TRBJ2-2, with a tentative D call TRBD1 (6 bases). V was clipped by 1 base and J by 0 bases, with 9 bases between them. The CDR3 contains 16 residues. Germline CDR1 is SGHVS and CDR2 is FQNEAQ. The CDR3 sequence: CASSLGGHSNTGELFF. The CDR3, as DNA: TGTGCCAGCAGCTTAGGGGGACATTCGAACACCGGGGAGCTGTTTTTT.

V is TRBV2 and J is TRBJ2-3; TRBD2 matches at 11 bases. Germline loops: CDR1 SNHLY, CDR2 FYNNEI. J lost 3 bases, V lost 6 bases, and 11 bases had no gene match. The CDR3 totals 17 residues. CDR3 residues: CASSGTFWTSGTDTQYF. For the CDR3, the DNA is TGTGCCAGCAGCGGAACCTTCTGGACTAGCGGGACAGATACGCAGTATTTT.

This sequence joins TRBV21-1 and TRBJ1-4; TRBD1, the D gene given by the table, was not confirmed from the DNA. TRBV21-1 is noted as a pseudogene. There are 16 residues in the CDR3. The CDR3 loop is CASSKADSATNEKLFF. The CDR3 coding sequence is TGTGCCAGCAGCAAAGCGGACAGTGCAACTAATGAAAAACTGTTTTTT.

V is TRBV30 and J is TRBJ1-2, with 7 bases fitting TRBD1. The germline V gene encodes CDR1 GTSNPN and CDR2 SVGIG (reference sequence). J gave up 4 bases and V 4 bases, and 15 bases lay outside the gene matches. This CDR3 is built from 16 residues. The DNA for the CDR3 is TGTGCCTGGAACCCTCTTGGAGGGGGCGCCTCCTATGGCTACACCTTC. Encoded protein: CAWNPLGGGASYGYTF.

This clone was seen once. V is TRBV5-1 and J is TRBJ2-1, with D maybe TRBD2 (7 bases). CDR1 is SGHRS and CDR2 is YFSETQ in the germline V gene. V lost 6 bases and J lost 5, with 15 bases in between. CDR3 length: 14 residues. The CDR3 sequence: CASTLGGAHNEQFF. The CDR3 region has the DNA TGCGCCAGCACCCTGGGGGGGGCCCACAATGAGCAGTTCTTC.

V and J are TRBV19 and TRBJ2-7, with 14 nucleotides matching TRBD2. V gave up 6 bases and J gave up 6 bases; unmatched junction bases: 1. Germline lookup yields CDR1 LNHDA and CDR2 SQIVND (reference sequence). The CDR3 is made up of 13 amino acids. CDR3 in DNA: TGTGCCAGTAGGGGACTAGCGGGAGTCGAGCAGTACTTC. Translation gives CASRGLAGVEQYF.

The V and J genes are TRBV10-2 and TRBJ2-5; 11 bases fit TRBD1. The CDR3 covers 17 residues. V dropped 2 bases and J dropped 4; count of bases not matched to a gene: 9. Germline CDR1 reads WSHSY; CDR2 reads SAAADI. The CDR3 loop reads CASSEARTGGAGETQYF. In nucleotides, the CDR3 is TGCGCCAGCAGTGAGGCCAGGACAGGGGGCGCGGGAGAGACCCAGTACTTC.

This rearrangement joins TRBV6-1 to TRBJ1-5, with D maybe TRBD1 (5 bases). This CDR3 has 13 residues. V gave up 3 bases and J gave up 7 bases, with 10 bases separating them. Germline CDR1 reads MNHNS; CDR2 reads SASEGT. The CDR3 coding sequence is TGTGCCAGCAGTGAGTCAGGGCGGCAGCCCCAGCATTTT. This encodes CASSESGRQPQHF.

V usage is TRBV27 and J usage is TRBJ1-5, with 7 positions matching TRBD1. The CDR3 length is 15 residues. V lost 4 bases to trimming and J lost 6 bases; unmatched junction nucleotides: 9. The germline gives CDR1 MNHEY, CDR2 SMNVEV (reference sequence). CDR3 region: CASSSYRGRGQPQHF. CDR3 coding DNA: TGTGCCAGCAGTTCCTACAGGGGAAGGGGTCAGCCCCAGCATTTT.

The rearrangement uses TRBV6-2 or TRBV6-3 and TRBJ1-3; tentative D call: TRBD1 (5 bases). CDR1 is MNHEY, CDR2 SVGEGT, per germline. This CDR3 has 15 residues. V was pared by 5 bases and J by 0 bases, with 11 bases between. CDR3 nucleotides: TGTGCCAGCAGTCGGGAGGGGAGCTCTGGAAACACCATATATTTT. Protein sequence: CASSREGSSGNTIYF.